This T cell receptor (beta chain) was sequenced in a study of immune evolution from preneoplasia to lung adenocarcinoma. Some clones are missing from TCRdb's copy, which holds only in-frame ones; the method was immunoSEQ multiplex PCR. The repertoire holds about 4,800 clones, with around 79% as singletons. Trimming pared 6 bases from V and 8 bases from J, leaving 16 bases between. Germline assignment: CDR1 MGHRA and CDR2 YSYEKL. This CDR3 is built from 14 residues. Study-level findings and limits: From normal lung to invasive adenocarcinoma, top clone frequencies appeared to decrease. Later-stage lesions appeared to have more T cells, more diversity, less clonality.

Regarding this clone: The antigen is undetermined.

Patients had resection in Japan or China between about 2013 and 2017. Histologic diagnosis was independently verified by two lung pathologists. This receptor was taken from a person aged 55-75 years with lung adenocarcinoma. This chain links TRBV4-1 with TRBJ1-4; a weak D match, TRBD1 (5 bases). Specimen: FFPE normal lung tissue adjacent to the tumor. This CDR3 reads CASSPWGGEEKLFF. Here the CDR3 DNA reads TGCGCCAGCAGTCCTTGGGGGGGGGAGGAAAAACTGTTTTTT.